These T cell receptor beta chains were read from a single sample in a study of CD8 T cells in Susac syndrome. TCRdb independently ran MiXCR on the immunoSEQ multiplex PCR reads; one entry per CDR3 protein. The sample holds a few hundred thousand distinct CDR3 sequences, approximately 89% seen once. Material for sequencing was CD8+ T cells from PBMCs. The receptors derive from a human donor with multiple sclerosis. The CDR3 runs from the conserved cysteine through the conserved F or W. D genes are given only for firm matches. Some rows have no size entry. The others give once, few or many, or a class for an expanded clone.

CDR3 length	clone size	V gene	D gene	J gene	CDR3 protein	CDR3 DNA
18	NA	TRBV11-2	TRBD2	TRBJ2-3	CASSGSGSEFRSTDTQYF	TGTGCCAGCAGCGGTAGCGGGAGTGAGTTTAGAAGCACAGATACGCAGTATTTT
17	once	TRBV27	TRBD2	TRBJ2-1	CASSLGVLAGAYNEQFF	TGTGCCAGCAGTTTGGGGGTGCTAGCGGGAGCGTACAATGAGCAGTTCTTC
17	NA	TRBV5-1	TRBD1	TRBJ2-3	CASSSWTGDASTDTQYF	TGCGCCAGCAGCTCCTGGACAGGGGATGCTAGCACAGATACGCAGTATTTT
15	few	TRBV27	TRBD1	TRBJ1-3	CASSQDRGPGNTIYF	TGTGCCAGCAGTCAAGACAGGGGGCCTGGAAACACCATATATTTT
15	once	TRBV6-5	NA	TRBJ2-7	CASSYARDWAYEQYF	TGTGCCAGCAGTTATGCCCGGGACTGGGCCTACGAGCAGTACTTC
16	NA	TRBV28	TRBD1	TRBJ2-7	CASSHWGGQGSYEQYF	TGTGCCAGCAGCCACTGGGGGGGACAGGGGTCCTACGAGCAGTACTTC
14	NA	TRBV29-1	TRBD1	TRBJ1-1	CSVLGQGAVAEAFF	TGCAGCGTGCTCGGACAGGGGGCAGTAGCTGAAGCTTTCTTT
14	NA	TRBV7-9	NA	TRBJ2-2	CASSFGINAGELFF	TGTGCCAGCAGCTTCGGTATTAACGCCGGGGAGCTGTTTTTT
16	NA	TRBV14	TRBD1	TRBJ2-1	CASSQDGTEGYNEQFF	TGTGCCAGCAGCCAAGATGGGACAGAGGGCTACAATGAGCAGTTCTTC
17	once	TRBV5-5	TRBD1	TRBJ1-2	CASSLEGTGDSNYGYTF	TGTGCCAGCAGCTTGGAAGGGACAGGGGACTCTAACTATGGCTACACCTTC
16	NA	TRBV28	NA	TRBJ1-5	CASSFGKSGSNQPQHF	TGTGCCAGCAGTTTCGGGAAGTCAGGTAGCAATCAGCCCCAGCATTTT
16	NA	TRBV19	NA	TRBJ2-5	CASSIDGNWLQETQYF	TGTGCCAGTAGTATAGATGGAAACTGGTTACAAGAGACCCAGTACTTC
15	NA	TRBV19	NA	TRBJ1-6	CASSMGDGFNSPLHF	TGTGCCAGTAGTATGGGGGACGGATTTAATTCACCCCTCCACTTT
15	NA	TRBV3-1	NA	TRBJ2-1	CASSQFRNSYNEQFF	TGTGCCAGCAGCCAGTTTAGGAACTCCTACAATGAGCAGTTCTTC
13	NA	TRBV12-3/TRBV12-4	NA	TRBJ2-1	CASRLEAYNEQFF	TGTGCCAGCCGGCTTGAAGCCTACAATGAGCAGTTCTTC
13	NA	TRBV3-1	TRBD1	TRBJ2-7	CASSPLQGIEQYF	TGTGCCAGCAGCCCCCTACAGGGGATCGAGCAGTACTTC
15	NA	TRBV27	NA	TRBJ1-1	CASSLSWGAYTEAFF	TGTGCCAGCAGTTTATCTTGGGGGGCGTACACTGAAGCTTTCTTT
15	NA	TRBV19	NA	TRBJ1-1	CASSTYTGPNTEAFF	TGTGCCAGTAGTACCTACACAGGGCCAAACACTGAAGCTTTCTTT
13	NA	TRBV7-7	NA	TRBJ2-1	CASSRDLDNEQFF	TGTGCTAGCAGCCGGGACTTAGACAATGAGCAGTTCTTC
13	NA	TRBV4-2	NA	TRBJ1-1	CASSHVGGTEAFF	TGTGCCAGCAGCCACGTGGGGGGCACTGAAGCTTTCTTT
16	NA	TRBV4-1	TRBD2	TRBJ2-2	CASSQDQGGEPGELFF	TGCGCCAGCAGCCAAGATCAGGGAGGGGAACCCGGGGAGCTGTTTTTT
16	NA	TRBV5-4	NA	TRBJ2-2	CASSSSWGVEAGELFF	TGTGCCAGCAGCTCGAGTTGGGGGGTCGAGGCCGGGGAGCTGTTTTTT
15	NA	TRBV4-1	NA	TRBJ1-1	CASSQVGRKNTEAFF	TGCGCCAGCAGCCAAGTCGGAAGGAAGAACACTGAAGCTTTCTTT
15	NA	TRBV5-1	TRBD2	TRBJ2-1	CASSDSGGPYNEQFF	TGCGCCAGCAGCGATAGCGGGGGGCCCTACAATGAGCAGTTCTTC
16	NA	TRBV12-3/TRBV12-4	TRBD2	TRBJ2-3	CASSPISSGATDTQYF	TGTGCCAGCAGCCCTATTTCTAGCGGGGCCACAGATACGCAGTATTTT
16	NA	TRBV11-2	NA	TRBJ1-2	CASSLDRYVGDYGYTF	TGTGCCAGCAGCTTAGATCGATACGTGGGGGACTATGGCTACACCTTC
15	few	TRBV3-1	TRBD2	TRBJ2-7	CASSVQAGGDNEQYF	TGTGCCAGCAGCGTACAAGCGGGAGGGGACAACGAGCAGTACTTC
13	NA	TRBV20-1	NA	TRBJ2-7	CSARSTGNYEQYF	TGCAGTGCTAGATCCACAGGGAACTACGAGCAGTACTTC
16	NA	TRBV20-1	NA	TRBJ2-7	CSARQSQPLESYEQYF	TGCAGTGCTAGGCAATCCCAGCCCCTCGAATCCTACGAGCAGTACTTC
17	NA	TRBV4-2	NA	TRBJ2-3	CASSQVMNGPTPDTQYF	TGTGCCAGCAGCCAAGTAATGAACGGGCCAACCCCAGATACGCAGTATTTT
13	NA	TRBV19	NA	TRBJ2-7	CASSIDSSYEQYF	TGTGCCAGTAGTATAGACAGTTCCTACGAGCAGTACTTC
18	NA	TRBV27	TRBD2	TRBJ2-3	CASSAAFPGLKKADTQYF	TGTGCCAGCAGTGCGGCGTTCCCGGGACTAAAAAAAGCAGATACGCAGTATTTT
13	NA	TRBV30	NA	TRBJ1-1	CAWSVTTNTEAFF	TGTGCCTGGAGTGTTACAACGAACACTGAAGCTTTCTTT
16	NA	TRBV6-1	TRBD1	TRBJ2-1	CASSPFFGTGYNEQFF	TGTGCCAGCAGTCCCTTCTTTGGGACAGGATACAATGAGCAGTTCTTC
15	NA	TRBV12-3/TRBV12-4	NA	TRBJ1-2	CASSPTGPLGDGYTF	TGTGCCAGCAGTCCAACCGGGCCACTAGGCGATGGCTACACCTTC
15	NA	TRBV7-9	TRBD1	TRBJ1-4	CASSLGTGLHEKLFF	TGTGCCAGCAGCTTAGGGACAGGTCTCCATGAAAAACTGTTTTTT
19	NA	TRBV28	TRBD2	TRBJ2-7	CASSSQGTSGIGGTYEQYF	TGTGCCAGCAGTTCCCAAGGGACTAGCGGGATTGGCGGGACCTACGAGCAGTACTTC
14	NA	TRBV12-3/TRBV12-4	NA	TRBJ2-4	CATTFSLAKNIQYF	TGTGCCACCACCTTCAGCTTAGCCAAAAACATTCAGTACTTC
13	NA	TRBV29-1	NA	TRBJ1-1	CSVEDWGGSEAFF	TGCAGCGTTGAAGATTGGGGGGGCTCTGAAGCTTTCTTT
15	NA	TRBV7-9	NA	TRBJ2-7	CASSQPGTAPYEQYF	TGTGCCAGCAGCCAACCCGGGACGGCACCCTACGAGCAGTACTTC
17	NA	TRBV5-1	TRBD2	TRBJ2-3	CASNPASGGFGTDTQYF	TGCGCCAGCAATCCGGCTAGCGGGGGTTTTGGGACAGATACGCAGTATTTT
13	NA	TRBV12-3/TRBV12-4	NA	TRBJ2-1	CASSLSPSNEQFF	TGTGCCAGCAGTCTCAGTCCCTCCAATGAGCAGTTCTTC
16	NA	TRBV27	NA	TRBJ1-4	CASRPGVYSTNEKLFF	TGTGCCAGCAGACCAGGGGTTTATAGTACTAATGAAAAACTGTTTTTT
17	NA	TRBV27	NA	TRBJ2-6	CASSSKTALSGANVLTF	TGTGCCAGCAGTTCCAAGACAGCCCTCTCTGGGGCCAACGTCCTGACTTTC
13	NA	TRBV20-1	NA	TRBJ2-1	CTSPRVAGMSSFF	TGCACCTCCCCCAGGGTTGCGGGAATGAGCAGTTTCTTC
13	once	TRBV4-1	NA	TRBJ2-7	CASSQADLYEQYF	TGCGCCAGCAGCCAAGCAGACTTGTACGAGCAGTACTTC
14	NA	TRBV11-2	TRBD2	TRBJ2-1	CASRSSGGPNEQFF	TGTGCCAGCAGGTCTAGCGGGGGGCCCAATGAGCAGTTCTTC
16	NA	TRBV5-1	NA	TRBJ2-2	CASSSVRDTLDGELFF	TGCGCCAGCAGCTCAGTCCGGGACACTTTGGACGGGGAGCTGTTTTTT
14	NA	TRBV27	NA	TRBJ1-2	CASTPWGNNYGYTF	TGTGCCAGCACACCCTGGGGCAACAACTATGGCTACACCTTC
15	NA	TRBV28	TRBD2	TRBJ2-1	CASTPGLAVYNEQFF	TGTGCCAGCACCCCGGGACTAGCGGTTTACAATGAGCAGTTCTTC
17	NA	TRBV4-1	NA	TRBJ2-7	CASSQDALARPSYEQYF	TGCGCCAGCAGCCAAGATGCTTTAGCCAGGCCTTCCTACGAGCAGTACTTC